This T cell receptor (beta chain) is drawn from a study of T cell responses to AZD1222 COVID-19 vaccine. Study outcomes and limitations: After two AZD1222 doses, spike-specific TCR breadth and depth rose versus day 0. Donor demographics were predominantly white British with a female majority; clonal diversity may be underestimated. Unmutated variant regions are reportedly targeted by nearly half of spike-specific TCRs.

V was cut by 3 bases and J by 2 bases, with 14 bases left in between. The CDR3 has 15 amino acids. The germline gives CDR1 SGHTA, CDR2 FQGNSA. Turning to this clone: Antigen: not known.

Sequencing used immunoSEQ multiplex PCR; TCRdb keeps in-frame clones, though not all of them. The sample lists more than 150,000 clones, roughly nine tenths occurring once. The clonotype comes from an adult who received the AZD1222 COVID-19 vaccine. This material consisted of peripheral blood, taken 28 days after the second AZD1222 dose. This chain uses TRBV7-2 with TRBJ2-7, with unresolved D. This chain's CDR3 is CASSFNVVLAYEQYF. The CDR3 DNA reads as TGTGCCAGCAGCTTCAACGTGGTTTTAGCCTACGAGCAGTACTTC.